This T cell receptor beta chain emerged from a study of a mutant IDH1 vaccine in newly diagnosed glioma. The overall study: Vaccination started 4-6 weeks after radiotherapy alone, or with temozolomide cycles. Patients were pretreated with radiotherapy, temozolomide, or both, mostly both. Study observations and caveats: Vaccine-induced immune responses were detected in approximately 93% of patients.

The CDR3 loop spans 15 amino acids. The V segment lost 0 bases and the J segment 4 bases; nucleotides outside the gene matches: 1. Germline V gene sequence: CDR1 SGHNT, CDR2 YYREEE (reference sequence). Time point given: week 35, safety follow-up. Each vaccine dose was 300 ug of mutant IDH1 20-mer peptide, with topical imiquimod. All eight of the vaccinations patients received fell in weeks 1, 3, 5, 7, 11, 15, 19 and 23. Profiling relied on immunoSEQ multiplex PCR, and the TCRdb table lists in-frame clones only, not all of them. The sample includes fewer than 70,000 clones, around nine tenths of them seen just once. With respect to this clone: What it recognizes is unknown.

The specimen was PBMCs, collected from a glioma patient whose treatment included an IDH1 peptide vaccine. This sequence originates from a man aged 30-40 years with glioma. The chain uses TRBV5-4 and TRBJ2-1; the match to TRBD2 covers 10 bases. CDR3 residues: CASSLGAGGYNEQFF. CDR3 nucleotides: TGTGCCAGCAGCTTGGGAGCGGGGGGGTACAATGAGCAGTTCTTC.